This paragraph reports one T cell receptor beta chain. This receptor's antigen is unknown. No per-base quality is available; no much larger clone lies one base away. On the immunoSEQ human TCRbeta survey platform, TCRbeta CDR3 regions were amplified and barcoded with a two-step multiplex PCR. Illumina instruments were used to sequence the libraries, and IgH from the same samples was sequenced in parallel. In the source study's methods: To remove PCR and sequencing errors, raw reads were filtered against the IMGT V, D, J definitions and then binned using a nearest-neighbor algorithm. A clone was defined by an identical nucleotide sequence, and differential abundance between tissues was tested with a Fisher exact test for each clone at a pFDR threshold of p<0.01. Clones whose frequencies were too low for statistical inference were excluded by a minimum inclusion filter of 10 in either sample. The immunoSEQ Analyzer was used for pairwise clonal comparisons, while IMGT tools were used to assess gene family usage. The source is immuneACCESS, and TCRdb retained only in-frame sequences with V and J called. Part of the clones is not carried over; for the studies checked, unresolved V genes explain less than half of this, and the remainder is unexplained. V and J calls plus clone size are reproduced from that table; the DNA served to infer D and trimming. This sample holds about 95,000 clones; approximately 79% were observed only once. Roughly 2% of the sample belongs to the ten largest clones.

The CDR3 measures 9 amino acids from cysteine to phenylalanine. The CDR3 DNA has 27 bases and is translated from base 1. Per the germline V gene, SGHTA is the CDR1 and FQGNSA is the CDR2. V and J are truncated by 4 bases and 15 bases respectively, leaving an intervening sequence of 7 bases. These data come from a study of fetal regulatory T cell absence and autoimmunity (dated by TCRdb to about 2017). For the wider study: Exocrine pancreas autoimmunity was seen in the IPEX patients without clinical diabetes.

What the study reported, not specific to this receptor: Cord blood and pancreas had broadly similar TRB gene family usage, which resembled published neonatal and adult repertoires. The oligoclonal enrichment was interpreted as support for antigen-driven autoimmunity occurring in the pancreas before birth in IPEX syndrome. The TCR compartment showed significant oligoclonal enrichment in pancreas versus cord blood, with some top clones over 100-fold enriched.

For repertoire sequencing, genomic DNA was processed from frozen pancreas tissue. The DNeasy Blood and Tissue Kit was used to extract roughly 1.7-3.3 ug of genomic DNA from either umbilical cord blood or frozen pancreas. The sequenced sample consisted of pancreas tissue. The chain uses TRBV7-2 and TRBJ2-1, with a tentative D gene TRBD1 over 5 matching bases. This TCR derives from a male donor with IPEX syndrome. This receptor has the CDR3 CASSSGWFF. The DNA is TGTGCCAGCAGCTCAGGGTGGTTCTTC.